The 21 T cell receptor beta chains below were found in one sample sequenced in a study of PD-1 blockade in classical Hodgkin lymphoma. The method was immunoSEQ multiplex PCR; TCRdb's version includes in-frame clones alone and lacks a portion of them. The table has roughly 4,200 clones, about 79% seen once. With no exception, relapse followed autologous stem cell transplantation in all patients, and brentuximab vedotin exposure varied. Magnetic negative selection was used to purify CD4+ T cells from PBMCs that had been thawed. Specimen: CD4+ T cells from blood, collected at baseline. Receptors were obtained from a human donor with classical Hodgkin lymphoma.

This chain uses TRBV28 with TRBJ1-2; D is unresolved. The V gene's germline CDR1 is MDHEN and CDR2 SYDVKM. The ends were cut back, 4 bases at V and 8 bases at J, with 14 bases in the middle. The length of the CDR3 is 13 residues. CDR3 nucleotides: TGTGCCAGCAGTTCAACATCCCCCCGGGGCTACACCTTC. It codes for CASSSTSPRGYTF.

This CDR3 is CASRSGRRYTEAFF. The CDR3 coding sequence is TGTGCAAGTCGCTCAGGGAGGAGGTACACTGAAGCTTTCTTT. J is TRBJ1-1 and V is TRBV12-2. TRBV12-2 has pseudogene status. The CDR3 has 14 residues.

The rearrangement uses TRBV4-3 and TRBJ2-2, with D perhaps matching TRBD1 (6 bases). V lost 0 bases, J lost 3 bases, and 23 bases lay in between. Germline CDR1 LGHNA, CDR2 YSLEER. The CDR3 covers 20 residues. The CDR3 spells CASSQESLKLGGQYTGELFF. In DNA, the CDR3 is TGCGCCAGCAGCCAAGAAAGCTTAAAATTAGGCGGACAGTACACCGGGGAGCTGTTTTTT.

The chain recombines TRBV6-1 with TRBJ1-1; tentative D call: TRBD1 (6 bases). Germline V lookup: CDR1 MNHNS, CDR2 SASEGT. Between the trimmed V and J ends, which lost 6 bases and 10 bases, there was a span of 15 bases. The CDR3 spans 12 residues. The CDR3 DNA follows: TGTGCCAGCAGCCCGCGCCCACAGGGAGCTTTCTTT. Its protein product is CASSPRPQGAFF.

This clone has just a few counts. The chain couples TRBV11-1 to TRBJ1-1; no clear D. Trimming shortened V by 9 bases and J by 0 bases, and 11 bases separated the two germline ends. This CDR3 has 13 residues. In germline, CDR1 is SGHAT, CDR2 FQDESV (reference sequence). CDR3 nucleotides: TGTGCCAGTACAGAACTACTGAACACTGAAGCTTTCTTT. Its translation: CASTELLNTEAFF. The variable domain in full, with the rest retrieved from reference TRBV11-1 and TRBJ1-1, is EAEVAQSPRYKITEKSQAVAFWCDPISGHATLYWYRQILGQGPELLVQFQDESVVDDSQLPKDRFSAERLKGVDSTLKIQPAELGDSAMYLCASTELLNTEAFFGQGTRLTVV.

This clone occurred once. The chain couples TRBV28 to TRBJ2-5; D uncertain. CDR1 and CDR2 (germline): MDHEN, SYDVKM. Trimming cost V 3 bases and J 7 bases, with 6 bases left between them. This CDR3 has 11 residues. The CDR3 nucleotides read TGTGCCAGCAGTTTCGCAGGGACCCAGTACTTC. This encodes CASSFAGTQYF.

The J gene is TRBJ1-2, the V gene TRBV19; D uncertain. The CDR3 spans 14 residues. Trimming took 10 bases from V and 0 from J, leaving 15 bases between them. Germline V gene sequence: CDR1 LNHDA, CDR2 SQIVND (reference sequence). The chain's CDR3 is CATQRLGANYGYTF. CDR3 in DNA: TGTGCCACCCAACGACTCGGAGCTAACTATGGCTACACCTTC.

The chain uses TRBV7-3 and TRBJ2-3, with no clear D. The germline CDR1 and CDR2 sequences are SGHTA and FQGTGA. The germline V and J ends were trimmed by 1 base and 7 bases, with 12 bases remaining between them. The CDR3 is 14 residues long. CDR3 nucleotides: TGTGCCAGCAGCTTAAGCGGTACACAAAATACGCAGTATTTT. As protein: CASSLSGTQNTQYF.

The rearrangement links TRBV11-2 to TRBJ2-1; 7 bases agree with TRBD2. CDR1 SGHAT and CDR2 FQNNGV come from the germline V gene. J lost 4 bases, V lost 2 bases, and 8 bases had no gene match. This CDR3 region has 16 residues. The CDR3 loop reads CASSLLLGGNYNEQFF. In nucleotides, the CDR3 is TGTGCCAGCAGCTTATTATTGGGGGGGAATTACAATGAGCAGTTCTTC.

This chain connects TRBV5-1 to TRBJ2-5, with 10 bases fitting TRBD1. The CDR3 sequence is 13 residues long. V gave up 7 bases and J gave up 6 bases; unmatched junction bases: 6. The V gene's germline CDR1 is SGHRS and CDR2 YFSETQ. The CDR3 DNA reads as TGCGCCAGCGGAGGGACAGGGGAAAAGACCCAGTACTTC. As protein: CASGGTGEKTQYF.

DNA of the CDR3: TGTGCCAGCAGCCGATGGGACTCCCTCTACGAGCAGTACTTC. It codes for CASSRWDSLYEQYF. This chain connects TRBV13 to TRBJ2-7, with D possibly matching TRBD2 (6 bases). V was clipped by 5 bases and J by 3 bases, with 14 bases between them. Germline values: CDR1 PRHDT, CDR2 FYEKMQ (reference sequence). The CDR3 spans 14 residues. The full variable domain, with the rest looked up from reference TRBV13 and TRBJ2-7, is AAGVIQSPRHLIKEKRETATLKCYPIPRHDTVYWYQQGPGQDPQFLISFYEKMQSDKGSIPDRFSAQQFSDYHSELNMSSLELGDSALYFCASSRWDSLYEQYFGPGTRLTVT.

The V and J genes are TRBV11-2 and TRBJ1-2; the D gene is possibly TRBD1 (5 bases). The CDR3 spans 17 residues. Per germline, CDR1 SGHAT and CDR2 FQNNGV. Trimming pared 5 bases from V and 5 bases from J, leaving 24 bases between. The CDR3 nucleotides are TGTGCCAGCAGCCCCCTCTACCGTGGCCCCGAGGGGTATGGCTACACCTTC. This encodes CASSPLYRGPEGYGYTF.

J is TRBJ1-4 and V is TRBV19, with TRBD1 as a possible D gene (6 bases). Germline CDR1 is LNHDA and CDR2 is SQIVND (reference sequence). CDR3 size: 15 residues. V was cut by 5 bases and J by 4 bases, with 14 bases left in between. This CDR3 is CASSQRQVDNEKLFF. The CDR3 DNA is TGTGCCAGTAGTCAACGACAGGTAGATAATGAAAAACTGTTTTTT.

The chain employs TRBV27 and TRBJ1-2, with D maybe TRBD1 (5 bases). The CDR3 totals 15 residues. Trimming took off 6 bases at V and 0 bases at J, with 14 bases between the two ends. Germline V lookup: CDR1 MNHEY, CDR2 SMNVEV (reference sequence). CDR3 nucleotide sequence: TGTGCCAGCAGCCCCACCGGGGGGACTAACTATGGCTACACCTTC. Encoded protein: CASSPTGGTNYGYTF.

This clone was counted only a few times. This chain joins TRBV4-2 and TRBJ1-3; 8 nucleotides line up with TRBD1. This CDR3 has 14 amino acids. J gave up 4 bases and V 4 bases, and 3 bases lay outside the gene matches. CDR1 and CDR2 from the germline V gene are LGHNA and YNFKEQ. As DNA, the CDR3 is TGTGCCAGCAGCCCGGACAGGGCCGGAAACACCATATATTTT. Translated, it gives CASSPDRAGNTIYF.

The chain is built from TRBV10-3 and TRBJ2-3; no reliable D call. CDR3 length: 14 amino acids. V was clipped by 0 bases and J by 5 bases, with 9 bases between them. CDR1 and CDR2 from the germline V gene are ENHRY and SYGVKD. The chain's CDR3 is CAISESGFGDTQYF. As DNA, the CDR3 is TGTGCCATCAGTGAGTCGGGGTTTGGAGATACGCAGTATTTT.

This clone was found once. The chain employs TRBV18 and TRBJ2-7; D might be TRBD2 (6 bases). Germline CDR1 is KGHSH and CDR2 is LQKENI. The germline V and J ends were trimmed by 6 bases and 4 bases, with 16 bases remaining between them. The CDR3 totals 14 residues. The CDR3 DNA reads as TGTGCCAGCTCCCCCGGGGTGGGAGGATACGAGCAGTACTTC. Translating it yields CASSPGVGGYEQYF.

The V call is TRBV18, the J call TRBJ1-5; the D is unclear. Trimming took 4 bases from V and 6 from J, leaving 16 bases between them. Germline V gives CDR1 KGHSH, CDR2 LQKENI. CDR3 length: 15 residues. The CDR3 region is CASSQDRGGGQPQHF. The DNA for the CDR3 is TGTGCCAGCTCACAAGATCGGGGAGGCGGTCAGCCCCAGCATTTT.

The rearrangement links TRBV7-2 to TRBJ2-3, with no clear D. Trimming cost V 3 bases and J 4 bases, with 5 bases left between them. Germline assignment: CDR1 SGHTA and CDR2 FQGNSA. The CDR3 sequence is 12 residues long. The CDR3 loop is CASSLGPDTQYF. CDR3 sequence (DNA): TGTGCCAGCAGCTTGGGCCCAGATACGCAGTATTTT.

This chain uses TRBV5-4 with TRBJ1-3; D is undetermined. This CDR3 is built from 16 residues. V shed 0 bases and J shed 0 bases, with 10 bases lying between them. Germline-derived CDR1 and CDR2 are SGHNT and YYREEE (reference sequence). CDR3 amino acids: CASSLELSRSGNTIYF. The CDR3 region has the DNA TGTGCCAGCAGCTTGGAATTGAGCCGCTCTGGAAACACCATATATTTT. Filled out from reference TRBV5-4 and TRBJ1-3, the complete variable domain reads ETGVTQSPTHLIKTRGQQVTLRCSSQSGHNTVSWYQQALGQGPQFIFQYYREEENGRGNFPPRFSGLQFPNYSSELNVNALELDDSALYLCASSLELSRSGNTIYFGEGSWLTVV.

The CDR3, as DNA: TGTGCCAGCAGCTTTCCTAGCGGGGGTACAGATACGCAGTATTTT. Its protein is CASSFPSGGTDTQYF. The rearrangement links TRBV7-9 to TRBJ2-3; 10 bases fit TRBD2. This CDR3 has 15 amino acids. Germline loops: CDR1 SEHNR, CDR2 FQNEAQ (reference sequence). V lost 3 bases to trimming and J lost 3 bases; unmatched junction nucleotides: 3.